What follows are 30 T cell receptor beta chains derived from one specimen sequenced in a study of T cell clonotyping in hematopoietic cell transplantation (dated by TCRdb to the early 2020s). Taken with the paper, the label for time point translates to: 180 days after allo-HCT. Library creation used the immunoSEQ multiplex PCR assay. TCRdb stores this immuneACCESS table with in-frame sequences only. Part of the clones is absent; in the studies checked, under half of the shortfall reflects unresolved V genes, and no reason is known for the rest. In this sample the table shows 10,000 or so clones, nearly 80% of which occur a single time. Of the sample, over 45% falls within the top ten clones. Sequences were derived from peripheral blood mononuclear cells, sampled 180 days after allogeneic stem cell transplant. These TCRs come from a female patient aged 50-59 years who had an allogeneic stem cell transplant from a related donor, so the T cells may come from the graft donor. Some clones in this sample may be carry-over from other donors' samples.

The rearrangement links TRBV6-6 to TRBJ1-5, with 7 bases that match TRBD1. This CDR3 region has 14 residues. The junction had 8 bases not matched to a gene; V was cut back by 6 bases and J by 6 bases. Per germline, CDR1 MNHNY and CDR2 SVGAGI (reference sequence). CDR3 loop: CASSQDRQGQPQHF. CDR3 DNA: TGTGCCAGCAGCCAGGACAGGCAGGGTCAGCCCCAGCATTTT.

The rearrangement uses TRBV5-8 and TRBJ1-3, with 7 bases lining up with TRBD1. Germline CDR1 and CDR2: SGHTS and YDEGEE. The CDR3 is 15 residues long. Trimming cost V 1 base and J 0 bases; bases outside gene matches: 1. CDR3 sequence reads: CASSLRTGSGNTIYF. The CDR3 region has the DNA TGTGCCAGCAGCTTGCGGACAGGCTCTGGAAACACCATATATTTT.

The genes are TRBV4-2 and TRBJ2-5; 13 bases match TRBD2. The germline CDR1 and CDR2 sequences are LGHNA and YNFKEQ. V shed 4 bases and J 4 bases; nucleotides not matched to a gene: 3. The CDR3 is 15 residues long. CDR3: CASSPGLAGLETQYF. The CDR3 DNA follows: TGTGCCAGCAGCCCGGGACTAGCGGGGTTAGAGACCCAGTACTTC.

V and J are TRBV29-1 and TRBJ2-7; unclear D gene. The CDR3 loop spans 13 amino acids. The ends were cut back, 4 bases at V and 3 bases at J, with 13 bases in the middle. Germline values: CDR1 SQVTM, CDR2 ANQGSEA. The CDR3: CSVAPAANYEQYF. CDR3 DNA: TGCAGCGTTGCCCCGGCCGCAAACTACGAGCAGTACTTC.

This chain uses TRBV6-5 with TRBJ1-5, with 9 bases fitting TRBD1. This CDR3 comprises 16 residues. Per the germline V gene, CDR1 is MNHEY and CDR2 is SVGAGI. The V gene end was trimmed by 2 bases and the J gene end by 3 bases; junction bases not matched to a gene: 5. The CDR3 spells CASSYVGTGTNQPQHF. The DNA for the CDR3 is TGTGCCAGCAGTTACGTAGGGACAGGGACCAATCAGCCCCAGCATTTT.

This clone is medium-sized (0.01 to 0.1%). In nucleotides, the CDR3 is TGTGCCAGCAGCTTAGGACCGGTTGGATACACTGAAGCTTTCTTT. Its protein product is CASSLGPVGYTEAFF. The chain links TRBV7-2 to TRBJ1-1; D not resolved. The germline CDR1 and CDR2 sequences are SGHTA and FQGNSA. The CDR3 covers 15 residues. The germline V and J ends were trimmed by 1 base and 3 bases, with 12 bases remaining between them.

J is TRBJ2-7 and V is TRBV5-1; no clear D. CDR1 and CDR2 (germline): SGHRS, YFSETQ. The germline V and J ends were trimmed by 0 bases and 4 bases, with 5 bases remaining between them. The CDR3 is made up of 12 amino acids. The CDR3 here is CASSLGGYEQYF. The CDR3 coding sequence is TGCGCCAGCAGCTTGGGTGGTTACGAGCAGTACTTC.

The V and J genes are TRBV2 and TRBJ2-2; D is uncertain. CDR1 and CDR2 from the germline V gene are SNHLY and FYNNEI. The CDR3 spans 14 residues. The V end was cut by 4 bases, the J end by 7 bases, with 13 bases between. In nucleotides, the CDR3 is TGTGCCAGCAGTGTAGGAAATCAGAACGGGGAGCTGTTTTTT. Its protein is CASSVGNQNGELFF.

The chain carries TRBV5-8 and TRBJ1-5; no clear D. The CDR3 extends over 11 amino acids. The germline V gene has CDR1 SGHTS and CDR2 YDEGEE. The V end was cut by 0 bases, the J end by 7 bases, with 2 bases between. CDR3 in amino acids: CASSLVQPQHF. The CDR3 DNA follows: TGTGCCAGCAGCTTGGTGCAGCCCCAGCATTTT.

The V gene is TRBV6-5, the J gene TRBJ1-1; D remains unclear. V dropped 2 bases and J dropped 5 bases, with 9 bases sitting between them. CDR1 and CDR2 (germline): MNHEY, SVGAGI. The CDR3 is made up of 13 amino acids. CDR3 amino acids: CASSYGRATEAFF. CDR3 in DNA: TGTGCCAGCAGTTACGGACGGGCGACTGAAGCTTTCTTT.

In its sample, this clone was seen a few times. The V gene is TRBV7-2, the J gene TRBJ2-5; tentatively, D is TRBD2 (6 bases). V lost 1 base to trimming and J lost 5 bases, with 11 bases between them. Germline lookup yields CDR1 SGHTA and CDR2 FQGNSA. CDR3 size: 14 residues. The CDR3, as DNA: TGTGCCAGCAGCTTAGACGGCGGGGTCGAGACCCAGTACTTC. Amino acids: CASSLDGGVETQYF. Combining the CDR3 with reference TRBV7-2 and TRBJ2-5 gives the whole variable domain GAGVSQSPSNKVTEKGKDVELRCDPISGHTALYWYRQSLGQGLEFLIYFQGNSAPDKSGLPSDRFSAERTGGSVSTLTIQRTQQEDSAVYLCASSLDGGVETQYFGPGTRLLVL.

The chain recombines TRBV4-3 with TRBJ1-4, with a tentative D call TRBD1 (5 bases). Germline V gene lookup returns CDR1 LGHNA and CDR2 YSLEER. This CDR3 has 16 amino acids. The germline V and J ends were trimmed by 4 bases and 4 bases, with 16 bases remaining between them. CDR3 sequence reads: CASSRETEPNNEKLFF. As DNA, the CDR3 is TGCGCCAGCAGCCGGGAGACAGAGCCTAATAATGAAAAACTGTTTTTT.

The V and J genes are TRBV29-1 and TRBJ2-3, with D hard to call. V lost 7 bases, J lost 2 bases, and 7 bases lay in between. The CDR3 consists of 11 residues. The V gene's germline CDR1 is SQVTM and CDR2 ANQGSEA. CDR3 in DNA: TGCAGCGGTCAGCCCACAGATACGCAGTATTTT. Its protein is CSGQPTDTQYF.

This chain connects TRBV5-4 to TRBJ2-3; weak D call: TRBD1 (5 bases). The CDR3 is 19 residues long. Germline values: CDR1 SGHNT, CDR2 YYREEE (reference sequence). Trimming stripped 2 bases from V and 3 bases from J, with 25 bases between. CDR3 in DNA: TGTGCCAGCAGCTTTGAGACCCAGGGTCGCGGTTTGAAGACAGATACGCAGTATTTT. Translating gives CASSFETQGRGLKTDTQYF. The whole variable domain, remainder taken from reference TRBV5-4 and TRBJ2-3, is ETGVTQSPTHLIKTRGQQVTLRCSSQSGHNTVSWYQQALGQGPQFIFQYYREEENGRGNFPPRFSGLQFPNYSSELNVNALELDDSALYLCASSFETQGRGLKTDTQYFGPGTRLTVL.

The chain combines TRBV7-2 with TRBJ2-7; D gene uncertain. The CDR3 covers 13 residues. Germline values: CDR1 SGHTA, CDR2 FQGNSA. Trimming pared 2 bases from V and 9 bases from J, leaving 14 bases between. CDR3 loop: CASSLPPGRRQYF. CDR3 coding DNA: TGTGCCAGCAGCTTACCGCCGGGCCGTCGGCAGTACTTC.

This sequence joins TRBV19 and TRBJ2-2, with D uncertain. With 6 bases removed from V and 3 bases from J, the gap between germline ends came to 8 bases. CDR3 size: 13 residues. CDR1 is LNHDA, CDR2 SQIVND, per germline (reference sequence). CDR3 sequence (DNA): TGTGCCAGTAGAACCCTATACACCGGGGAGCTGTTTTTT. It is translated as CASRTLYTGELFF.

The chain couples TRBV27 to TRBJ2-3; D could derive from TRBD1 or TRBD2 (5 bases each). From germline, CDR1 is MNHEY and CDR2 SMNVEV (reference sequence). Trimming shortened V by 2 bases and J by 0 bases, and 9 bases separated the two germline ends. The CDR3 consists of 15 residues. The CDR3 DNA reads TGTGCCAGCAGTTTAGGGGGTCCTAGCACAGATACGCAGTATTTT. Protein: CASSLGGPSTDTQYF.

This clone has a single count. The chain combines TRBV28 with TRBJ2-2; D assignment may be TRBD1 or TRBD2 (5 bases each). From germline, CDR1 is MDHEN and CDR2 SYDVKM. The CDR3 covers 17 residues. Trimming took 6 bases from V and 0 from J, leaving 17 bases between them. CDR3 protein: CASSPGALGANTGELFF. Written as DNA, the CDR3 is TGTGCCAGCAGCCCTGGGGCCTTGGGAGCGAACACCGGGGAGCTGTTTTTT.

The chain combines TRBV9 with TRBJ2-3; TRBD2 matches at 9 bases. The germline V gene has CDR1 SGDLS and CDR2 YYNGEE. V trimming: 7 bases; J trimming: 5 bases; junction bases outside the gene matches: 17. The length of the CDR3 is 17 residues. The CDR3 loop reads CASAWGGGGARGDTQYF. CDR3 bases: TGTGCCAGCGCCTGGGGTGGCGGGGGGGCCCGAGGAGATACGCAGTATTTT. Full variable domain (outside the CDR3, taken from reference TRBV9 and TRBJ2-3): DSGVTQTPKHLITATGQRVTLRCSPRSGDLSVYWYQQSLDQGLQFLIQYYNGEERAKGNILERFSAQQFPDLHSELNLSSLELGDSALYFCASAWGGGGARGDTQYFGPGTRLTVL.

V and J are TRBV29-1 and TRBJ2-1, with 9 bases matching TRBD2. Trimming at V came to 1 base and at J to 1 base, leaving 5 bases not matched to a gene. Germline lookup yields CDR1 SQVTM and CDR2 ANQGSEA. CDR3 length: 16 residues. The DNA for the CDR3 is TGCAGCGTTGAAGGCGAGGCGGGGGGGTCCTACAATGAGCAGTTCTTC. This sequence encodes CSVEGEAGGSYNEQFF.

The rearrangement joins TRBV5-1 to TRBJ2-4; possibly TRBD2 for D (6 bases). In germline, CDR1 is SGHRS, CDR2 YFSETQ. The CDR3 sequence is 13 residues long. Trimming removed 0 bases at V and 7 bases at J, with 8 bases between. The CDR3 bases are TGCGCCAGCAGCTTGGAGGCGGGGAACATTCAGTACTTC. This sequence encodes CASSLEAGNIQYF.

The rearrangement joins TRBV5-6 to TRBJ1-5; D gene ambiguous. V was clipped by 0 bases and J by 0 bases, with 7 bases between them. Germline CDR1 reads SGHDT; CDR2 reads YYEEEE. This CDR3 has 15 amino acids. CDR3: CASSLVAHSNQPQHF. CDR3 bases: TGTGCCAGCAGCTTGGTGGCACATAGCAATCAGCCCCAGCATTTT.

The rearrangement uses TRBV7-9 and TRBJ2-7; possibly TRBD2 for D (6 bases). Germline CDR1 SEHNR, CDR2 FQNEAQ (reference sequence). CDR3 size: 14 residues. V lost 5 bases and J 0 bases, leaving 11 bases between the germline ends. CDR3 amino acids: CASSPRDRSYEQYF. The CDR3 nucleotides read TGTGCCAGCAGCCCGCGGGACCGCTCCTACGAGCAGTACTTC.

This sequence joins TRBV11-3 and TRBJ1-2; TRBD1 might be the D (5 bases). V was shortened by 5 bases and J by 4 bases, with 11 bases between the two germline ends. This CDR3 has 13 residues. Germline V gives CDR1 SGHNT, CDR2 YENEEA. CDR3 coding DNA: TGTGCCAGCAGCACACAAACAGGCTATGGCTACACCTTC. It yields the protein CASSTQTGYGYTF.

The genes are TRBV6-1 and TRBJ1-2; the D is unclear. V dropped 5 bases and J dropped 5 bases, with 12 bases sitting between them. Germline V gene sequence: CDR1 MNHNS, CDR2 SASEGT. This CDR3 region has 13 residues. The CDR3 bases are TGTGCCAGCAGTTTAGGGATCGAATATGGCTACACCTTC. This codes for CASSLGIEYGYTF.

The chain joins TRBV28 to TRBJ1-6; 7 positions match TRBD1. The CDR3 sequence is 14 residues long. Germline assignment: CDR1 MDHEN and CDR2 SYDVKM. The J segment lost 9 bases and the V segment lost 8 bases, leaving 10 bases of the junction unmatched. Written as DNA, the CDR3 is TGTGCCAGCTCCCCGGACAGGTGGAGTTCACCCCTCCACTTT. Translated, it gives CASSPDRWSSPLHF.

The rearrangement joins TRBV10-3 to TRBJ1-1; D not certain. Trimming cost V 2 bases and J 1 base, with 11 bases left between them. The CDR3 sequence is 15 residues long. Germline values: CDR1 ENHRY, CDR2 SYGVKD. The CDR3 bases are TGTGCCATCAGTGAGCCGGTTTCTTCGAACACTGAAGCTTTCTTT. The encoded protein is CAISEPVSSNTEAFF.

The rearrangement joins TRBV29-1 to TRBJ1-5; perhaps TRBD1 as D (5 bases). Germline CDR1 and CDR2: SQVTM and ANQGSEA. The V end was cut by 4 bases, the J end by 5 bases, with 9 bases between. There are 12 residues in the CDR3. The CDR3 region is CSVAGLDQPQHF. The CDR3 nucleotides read TGCAGCGTTGCAGGGCTGGATCAGCCCCAGCATTTT. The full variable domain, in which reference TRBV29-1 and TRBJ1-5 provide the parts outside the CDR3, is SAVISQKPSRDICQRGTSLTIQCQVDSQVTMMFWYRQQPGQSLTLIATANQGSEATYESGFVIDKFPISRPNLTFSTLTVSNMSPEDSSIYLCSVAGLDQPQHFGDGTRLSIL.

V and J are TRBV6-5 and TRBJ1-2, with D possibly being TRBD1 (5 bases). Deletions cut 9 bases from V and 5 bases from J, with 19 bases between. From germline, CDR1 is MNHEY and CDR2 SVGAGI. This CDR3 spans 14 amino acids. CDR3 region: CASKRQGGHYGYTF. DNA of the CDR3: TGTGCCAGTAAGAGGCAGGGAGGCCATTATGGCTACACCTTC.

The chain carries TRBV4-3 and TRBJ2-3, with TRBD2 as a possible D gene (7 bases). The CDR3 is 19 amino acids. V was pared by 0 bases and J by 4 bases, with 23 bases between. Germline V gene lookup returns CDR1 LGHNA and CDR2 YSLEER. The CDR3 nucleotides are TGCGCCAGCAGCCAAGATAGGGGTACGGGGGCGGGGGACCCAGATACGCAGTATTTT. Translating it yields CASSQDRGTGAGDPDTQYF.